This TCR beta chain was sequenced for a study of blood T cell repertoires in COVID-19. The germline V gene encodes CDR1 SGDLS and CDR2 YYNGEE. After removal of 3 bases from V and 6 bases from J, the junction contained 12 bases not matched to a gene. The length of the CDR3 is 17 residues. The assay was immunoSEQ multiplex PCR, and TCRdb's table has in-frame clones only and misses some. The data hold roughly 380,000 clones, with about 91% observed a single time. This clonotype originated in a middle-aged woman with COVID-19, enrolled during active disease. The chain has TRBV9 and TRBJ2-1, with TRBD1 identical over 10 bases. The sequencing input was peripheral blood. The CDR3 protein is CASSGSFWGTGANEQFF. For the CDR3, the DNA is TGTGCCAGCAGCGGAAGCTTTTGGGGGACAGGGGCCAATGAGCAGTTCTTC.